These 5 T cell receptor beta chains were all obtained from the same sample, sequenced in a study of blood T cell repertoires in COVID-19. Generated by immunoSEQ multiplex PCR, the TCRdb table keeps only in-frame clones and is missing some. The sample records 140,000 to 150,000 clones, 80% to 90% being singletons. Sequenced material: peripheral blood. The receptor source for this set is a man aged 18 to 30 with COVID-19, enrolled during active disease.

V usage is TRBV14 and J usage is TRBJ2-1; D is uncertain. The CDR3 consists of 16 residues. V lost 2 bases, J lost 3 bases, and 14 bases lay in between. From germline, CDR1 is SGHDN and CDR2 FVKESK. CDR3 DNA: TGTGCCAGCAGCCAATTATTCAGCGTTTACTACAATGAGCAGTTCTTC. Translating gives CASSQLFSVYYNEQFF.

The V call is TRBV7-8, the J call TRBJ1-1, with 7 bases that match TRBD1. From germline, CDR1 is SGHVS and CDR2 FQNEAQ. The CDR3 length is 17 residues. J gave up 3 bases and V 0 bases, and 10 bases lay outside the gene matches. The CDR3 DNA follows: TGTGCCAGCAGCTTAGCGGTAGGGGGCAAAGGTGACACTGAAGCTTTCTTT. This translates into CASSLAVGGKGDTEAFF.

V gene TRBV19 combines with J gene TRBJ2-7; 12 bases are a match to TRBD1. Germline trimming cut 5 bases from V and 6 bases from J; bases unmatched to any gene: 5. CDR3 length equals 14 residues. Germline CDR1 is LNHDA and CDR2 is SQIVND (reference sequence). Here the CDR3 reads CASSVGTGGFEQYF. The CDR3 DNA sequence: TGTGCCAGTAGTGTCGGGACAGGGGGCTTCGAGCAGTACTTC. The entire variable domain, with the rest obtained from reference TRBV19 and TRBJ2-7, is as follows: DGGITQSPKYLFRKEGQNVTLSCEQNLNHDAMYWYRQDPGQGLRLIYYSQIVNDFQKGDIAEGYSVSREKKESFPLTVTSAQKNPTAFYLCASSVGTGGFEQYFGPGTRLTVT.

J is TRBJ1-3 and V is TRBV6-1; D is unresolved. The germline CDR1 and CDR2 sequences are MNHNS and SASEGT. This CDR3 spans 17 amino acids. The germline V and J ends were trimmed by 1 base and 0 bases, with 13 bases remaining between them. CDR3 sequence: CASSEVWNSGSGNTIYF. Here the CDR3 DNA reads TGTGCCAGCAGTGAAGTATGGAACAGCGGCTCTGGAAACACCATATATTTT.

This sequence joins TRBV29-1 and TRBJ2-7; D perhaps matches TRBD1 (5 bases). V was pared by 4 bases and J by 2 bases, with 12 bases between. Germline CDR1 is SQVTM and CDR2 is ANQGSEA. The CDR3 runs to 13 residues. CDR3 sequence reads: CSVVWGTAYEQYF. Written as DNA, the CDR3 is TGCAGCGTTGTGTGGGGCACCGCCTACGAGCAGTACTTC.